This T cell receptor (beta chain) is from a study of shared clonotypes between healthy human individuals. The V and J ends lost 1 base and 4 bases, in that order; junction bases with no gene match: 7. Germline CDR1 reads LNHNV; CDR2 reads YYDKDF (reference sequence). The CDR3 is made up of 16 amino acids. Method: immunoSEQ multiplex PCR; TCRdb's copy keeps in-frame clones and lacks some. The table has about 2,500,000 clones, approximately 90% seen once. Sequenced: naive CD4+ T cells sorted from blood. Indicated subset: CD45RA+ positively selected. The V gene is TRBV15, the J gene TRBJ1-2; 9 nucleotides agree with TRBD1. The sequence was obtained from a young man in good health. The CDR3 loop is CATSRGLATGGYGYTF. Here the CDR3 DNA reads TGTGCCACCAGCAGAGGGCTCGCGACAGGGGGCTATGGCTACACCTTC.